This T cell receptor beta chain was profiled in a study of cytomegalovirus exposure and HLA in healthy donors. A word on this clone: Its antigen is currently unknown.

The PCR made use of 60 Vbeta and 13 Jbeta primers. Some clones are missing from TCRdb's copy, which holds only in-frame ones; the method was immunoSEQ multiplex PCR. Here the sample spans a few hundred thousand clones, about 93% being singletons. The CDR3 is 17 residues long. Study-wide points: The authors listed 150 to 200 TCR beta chains as cytomegalovirus-associated.

The chain uses TRBV21-1 and TRBJ1-5; the table's D call TRBD1 went unverified against the DNA. TRBV21-1 is listed as a pseudogene. Sequencing was carried out using PBMCs. This receptor was obtained from a girl aged 2-10 years in good health and CMV-seronegative. CDR3 residues: CASSRGDRGRGNQPQHF. The CDR3 DNA is TGTGCCAGCAGCAGGGGGGACAGGGGGCGAGGTAATCAGCCCCAGCATTTT.